Each of the 8 T cell receptor beta chains below was sequenced from the same sample in a study of beta chain features in type 1 diabetes (dated by TCRdb to the late 2010s). The receptor library was made with the immunoSEQ multiplex PCR assay. The High Capacity cDNA Reverse Transcription Kit was used to reverse transcribe all of the isolated RNA, meaning that expressed TCRB transcripts were what got sequenced. TCRdb mirrors the immuneACCESS table, restricted to in-frame sequences. Some clones are absent from its copies; in checked studies, under half trace to an unresolved V gene, and the reason for the others is unknown. The sample records 200,000 to 300,000 clones, 13% to 15% of which are singletons. The top ten clonotypes cover more than 0.025% of the sample. The specimen was naive CD4+ T cells from blood. Per the publication, the cell subset or site label means: true naive CD4+ T cells. The receptors here all came from a woman aged 40 to 50 in good health.

In its sample, this clone was seen a few times. The V and J genes are TRBV13 and TRBJ1-3, with D possibly TRBD1 on 5 matching bases. Germline V gene lookup returns CDR1 PRHDT and CDR2 FYEKMQ (reference sequence). The CDR3 is 17 residues long. The germline V and J ends were trimmed by 0 bases and 2 bases, with 14 bases remaining between them. The CDR3 DNA sequence: TGTGCCAGCAGCTTAGGCCATCGGGGGATCGCTGGAAACACCATATATTTT. Translating gives CASSLGHRGIAGNTIYF.

The chain links TRBV5-6 to TRBJ2-7; D possibly corresponds to TRBD2 (5 bases). The CDR3 consists of 12 residues. Deletions cut 6 bases from V and 5 bases from J, with 12 bases between. The germline V gene encodes CDR1 SGHDT and CDR2 YYEEEE. CDR3 sequence reads: CASTAGVNEQYF. DNA for the CDR3: TGTGCCAGCACCGCCGGGGTAAACGAGCAGTACTTC.

The chain joins TRBV11-2 to TRBJ2-7; 7 bases map to TRBD1. Germline CDR1 is SGHAT and CDR2 is FQNNGV. V lost 3 bases and J lost 3; bases outside the gene matches: 5. There are 14 residues in the CDR3. The CDR3 loop is CASSLATGNYEQYF. In nucleotides, the CDR3 is TGTGCCAGCAGCTTGGCGACAGGGAACTACGAGCAGTACTTC. The full variable domain, in which reference TRBV11-2 and TRBJ2-7 provide the parts outside the CDR3, is EAGVAQSPRYKIIEKRQSVAFWCNPISGHATLYWYQQILGQGPKLLIQFQNNGVVDDSQLPKDRFSAERLKGVDSTLKIQPAKLEDSAVYLCASSLATGNYEQYFGPGTRLTVT.

This clone was seen once. This chain uses TRBV6-6 with TRBJ1-6; perhaps TRBD1 as D (5 bases). CDR3 length: 15 amino acids. Germline CDR1 and CDR2: MNHNY and SVGAGI (reference sequence). With 3 bases removed from V and 8 bases from J, the gap between germline ends came to 14 bases. The chain's CDR3 is CASSYNRKMDSPLHF. The CDR3 DNA reads TGTGCCAGCAGTTATAACAGGAAGATGGATTCACCCCTCCACTTT.

This chain links TRBV4-1 with TRBJ2-2; 9 nucleotides match TRBD2. V shed 0 bases and J 7 bases; nucleotides not matched to a gene: 6. Germline loops: CDR1 MGHRA, CDR2 YSYEKL. The CDR3 is 16 residues long. The CDR3 region has the DNA TGCGCCAGCAGCCAAGAGGCGGGGGGGCCATTCGGGGAGCTGTTTTTT. Translating it yields CASSQEAGGPFGELFF.

As regards this clone: A junction end diverges from the germline sequence, so it may reflect a read error. The chain is built from TRBV11-2 and TRBJ2-7; D is undetermined. CDR1 is SGHAT, CDR2 FQNNGV, per germline. This CDR3 is 12 amino acids long. The CDR3 nucleotides read TGTGCCAGCAGCTTAGAGTCCGGCAGGCAAGTCTTC. This gives the protein CASSLESGRQVF. Supplemented by reference TRBV11-2 and TRBJ2-7, the full variable domain reads EAGVAQSPRYKIIEKRQSVAFWCNPISGHATLYWYQQILGQGPKLLIQFQNNGVVDDSQLPKDRFSAERLKGVDSTLKIQPAKLEDSAVYLCASSLESGRQVFGPGTRLTVT.

The chain joins TRBV11-2 to TRBJ2-7, with 8 bases that match TRBD1. V gave up 4 bases and J gave up 4 bases; unmatched junction bases: 3. The CDR3 length is 13 residues. The germline V gene encodes CDR1 SGHAT and CDR2 FQNNGV. The CDR3 DNA reads as TGTGCCAGCAGCTGGGACAGGAATTACGAGCAGTACTTC. Its protein is CASSWDRNYEQYF.

This clone appeared a few times. The rearrangement joins TRBV7-2 to TRBJ2-2, with D unclear. The length of the CDR3 is 13 residues. Per germline, CDR1 SGHTA and CDR2 FQGNSA. Trimming pared 1 base from V and 8 bases from J, leaving 8 bases between. CDR3 sequence reads: CASSLDEAGELFF. The CDR3 DNA follows: TGTGCCAGCAGCTTAGACGAAGCAGGGGAGCTGTTTTTT.